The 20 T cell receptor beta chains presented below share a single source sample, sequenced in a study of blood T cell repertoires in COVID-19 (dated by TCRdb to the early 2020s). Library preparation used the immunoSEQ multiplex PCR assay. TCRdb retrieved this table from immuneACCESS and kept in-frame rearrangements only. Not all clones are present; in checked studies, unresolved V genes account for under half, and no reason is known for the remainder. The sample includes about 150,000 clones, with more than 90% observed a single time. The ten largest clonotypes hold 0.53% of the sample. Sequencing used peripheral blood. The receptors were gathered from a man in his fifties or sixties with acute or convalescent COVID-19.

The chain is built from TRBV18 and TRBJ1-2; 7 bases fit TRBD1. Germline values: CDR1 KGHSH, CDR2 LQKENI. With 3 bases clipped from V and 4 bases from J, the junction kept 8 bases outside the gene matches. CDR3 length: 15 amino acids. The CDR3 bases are TGTGCCAGCTCACCTCAGAAGGGACAGCTCTATGGCTACACCTTC. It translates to CASSPQKGQLYGYTF.

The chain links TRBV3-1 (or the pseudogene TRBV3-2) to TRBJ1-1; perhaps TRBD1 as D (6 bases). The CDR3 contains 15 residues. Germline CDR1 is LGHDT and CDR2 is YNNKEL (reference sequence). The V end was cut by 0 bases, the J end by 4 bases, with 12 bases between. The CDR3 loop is CASSQDLQGRTEAFF. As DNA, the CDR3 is TGTGCCAGCAGCCAAGATCTACAGGGCCGCACTGAAGCTTTCTTT.

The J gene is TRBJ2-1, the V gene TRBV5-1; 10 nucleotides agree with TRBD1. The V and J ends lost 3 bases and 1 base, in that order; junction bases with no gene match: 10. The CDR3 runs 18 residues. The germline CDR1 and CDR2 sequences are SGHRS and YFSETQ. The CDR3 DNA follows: TGCGCCAGCAGCTGGGGGACAGGGGACGCCTTTTCCTACAATGAGCAGTTCTTC. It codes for CASSWGTGDAFSYNEQFF.

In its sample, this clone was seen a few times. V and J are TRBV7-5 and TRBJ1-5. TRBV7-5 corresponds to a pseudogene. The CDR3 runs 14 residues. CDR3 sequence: CARSVEYGYQPQHF. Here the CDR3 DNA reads TGTGCCAGAAGTGTTGAGTACGGTTATCAGCCCCAGCATTTT.

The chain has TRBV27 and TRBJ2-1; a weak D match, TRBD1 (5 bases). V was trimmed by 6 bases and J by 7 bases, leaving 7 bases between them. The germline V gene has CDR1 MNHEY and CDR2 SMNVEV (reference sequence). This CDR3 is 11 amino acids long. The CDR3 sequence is CASSSGNEQFF. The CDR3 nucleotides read TGTGCCAGCAGCTCAGGGAATGAGCAGTTCTTC.

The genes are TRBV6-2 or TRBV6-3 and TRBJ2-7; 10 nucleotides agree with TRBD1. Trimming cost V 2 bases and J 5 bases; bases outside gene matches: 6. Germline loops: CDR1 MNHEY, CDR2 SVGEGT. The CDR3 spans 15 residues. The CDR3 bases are TGTGCCAGCAGTTACGTCCCGGGACAGGGGAACGAGCAGTACGTC. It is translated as CASSYVPGQGNEQYV.

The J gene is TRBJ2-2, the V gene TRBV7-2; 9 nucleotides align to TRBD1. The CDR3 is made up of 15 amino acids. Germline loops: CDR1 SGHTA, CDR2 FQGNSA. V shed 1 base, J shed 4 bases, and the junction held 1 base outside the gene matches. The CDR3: CASSLEGQGTGELFF. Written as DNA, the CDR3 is TGTGCCAGCAGCTTAGAGGGACAGGGCACCGGGGAGCTGTTTTTT.

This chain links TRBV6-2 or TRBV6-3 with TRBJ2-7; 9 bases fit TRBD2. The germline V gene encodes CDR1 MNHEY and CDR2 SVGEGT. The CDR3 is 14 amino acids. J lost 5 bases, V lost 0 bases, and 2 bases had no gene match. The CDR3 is CASSYSGTSNEQYV. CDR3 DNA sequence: TGTGCCAGCAGTTACTCCGGGACTAGCAACGAGCAGTACGTC.

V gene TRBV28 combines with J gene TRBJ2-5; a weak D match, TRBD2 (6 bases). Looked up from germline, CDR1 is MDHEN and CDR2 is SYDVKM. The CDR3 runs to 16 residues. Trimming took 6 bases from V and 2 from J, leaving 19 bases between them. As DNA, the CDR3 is TGTGCCAGCAGCTCGACCCCGGCAGGGAGGCAAGAGACCCAGTACTTC. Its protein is CASSSTPAGRQETQYF.

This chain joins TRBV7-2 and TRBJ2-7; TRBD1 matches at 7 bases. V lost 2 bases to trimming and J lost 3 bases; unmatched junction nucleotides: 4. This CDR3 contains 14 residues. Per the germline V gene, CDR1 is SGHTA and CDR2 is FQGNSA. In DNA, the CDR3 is TGTGCCAGCAGCTTAACACAGGGGCTCTACGAGCAGTACGTC. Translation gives CASSLTQGLYEQYV.

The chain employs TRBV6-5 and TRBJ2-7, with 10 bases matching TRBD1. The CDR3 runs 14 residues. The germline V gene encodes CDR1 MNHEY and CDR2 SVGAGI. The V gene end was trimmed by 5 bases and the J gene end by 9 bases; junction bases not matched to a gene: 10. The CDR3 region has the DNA TGTGCCAGCAGTCCACGACAGGGGGCTACGGGGCAGTACTTC. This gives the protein CASSPRQGATGQYF.

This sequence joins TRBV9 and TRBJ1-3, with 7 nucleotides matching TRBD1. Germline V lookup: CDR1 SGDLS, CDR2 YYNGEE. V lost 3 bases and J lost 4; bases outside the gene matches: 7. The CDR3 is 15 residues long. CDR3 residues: CASSDRGGRGNTIYF. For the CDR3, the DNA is TGTGCCAGCAGCGACAGGGGTGGCCGGGGAAACACCATATATTTT. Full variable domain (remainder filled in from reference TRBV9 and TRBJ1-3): DSGVTQTPKHLITATGQRVTLRCSPRSGDLSVYWYQQSLDQGLQFLIQYYNGEERAKGNILERFSAQQFPDLHSELNLSSLELGDSALYFCASSDRGGRGNTIYFGEGSWLTVV.

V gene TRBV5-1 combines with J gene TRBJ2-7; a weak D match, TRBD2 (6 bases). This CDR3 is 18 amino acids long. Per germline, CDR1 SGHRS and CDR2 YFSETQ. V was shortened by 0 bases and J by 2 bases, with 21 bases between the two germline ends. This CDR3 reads CASSLALASDTVAYEQYF. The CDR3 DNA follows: TGCGCCAGCAGCTTGGCCTTGGCTAGCGACACGGTGGCCTACGAGCAGTACTTC.

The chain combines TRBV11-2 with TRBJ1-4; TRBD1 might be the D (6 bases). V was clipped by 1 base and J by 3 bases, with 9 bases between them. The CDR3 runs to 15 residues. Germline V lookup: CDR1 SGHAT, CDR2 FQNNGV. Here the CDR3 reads CASSLGGQPNEKLFF. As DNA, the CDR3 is TGTGCCAGCAGCTTAGGGGGGCAGCCTAATGAAAAACTGTTTTTT. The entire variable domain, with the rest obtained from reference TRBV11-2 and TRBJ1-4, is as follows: EAGVAQSPRYKIIEKRQSVAFWCNPISGHATLYWYQQILGQGPKLLIQFQNNGVVDDSQLPKDRFSAERLKGVDSTLKIQPAKLEDSAVYLCASSLGGQPNEKLFFGSGTQLSVL.

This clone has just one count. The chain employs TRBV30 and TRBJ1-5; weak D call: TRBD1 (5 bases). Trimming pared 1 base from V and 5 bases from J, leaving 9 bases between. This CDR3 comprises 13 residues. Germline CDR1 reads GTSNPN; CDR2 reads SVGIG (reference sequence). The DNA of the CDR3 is TGTGCCTGGAGTGGACAGATCGATCAGCCCCAGCATTTT. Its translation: CAWSGQIDQPQHF.

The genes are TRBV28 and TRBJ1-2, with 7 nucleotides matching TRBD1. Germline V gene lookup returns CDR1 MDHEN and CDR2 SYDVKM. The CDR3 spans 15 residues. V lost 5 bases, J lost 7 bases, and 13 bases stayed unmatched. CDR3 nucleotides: TGTGCCAGCAGTCATATGGACAGGAAGATTTCTGGCTACACCTTC. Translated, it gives CASSHMDRKISGYTF.

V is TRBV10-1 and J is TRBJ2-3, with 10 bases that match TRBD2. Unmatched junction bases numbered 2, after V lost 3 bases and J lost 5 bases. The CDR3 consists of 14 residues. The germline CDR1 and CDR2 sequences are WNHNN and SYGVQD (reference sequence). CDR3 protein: CASSERLAGDTQYF. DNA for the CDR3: TGCGCCAGCAGTGAACGACTAGCGGGAGATACGCAGTATTTT.

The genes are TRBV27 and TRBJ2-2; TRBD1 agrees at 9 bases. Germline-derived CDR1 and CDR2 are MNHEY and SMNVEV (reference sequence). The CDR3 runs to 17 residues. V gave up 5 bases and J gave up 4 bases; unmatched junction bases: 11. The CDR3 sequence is CASSHYGQGLITGELFF. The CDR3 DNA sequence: TGTGCCAGCAGTCACTACGGACAGGGGCTGATCACCGGGGAGCTGTTTTTT.

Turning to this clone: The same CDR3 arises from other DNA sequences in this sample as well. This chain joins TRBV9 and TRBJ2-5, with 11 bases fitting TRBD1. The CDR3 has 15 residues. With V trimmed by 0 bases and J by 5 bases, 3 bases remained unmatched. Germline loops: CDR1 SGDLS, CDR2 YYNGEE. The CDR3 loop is CASSVVGQGGETQYF. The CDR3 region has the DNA TGTGCCAGCAGCGTAGTGGGACAGGGGGGGGAGACCCAGTACTTC.

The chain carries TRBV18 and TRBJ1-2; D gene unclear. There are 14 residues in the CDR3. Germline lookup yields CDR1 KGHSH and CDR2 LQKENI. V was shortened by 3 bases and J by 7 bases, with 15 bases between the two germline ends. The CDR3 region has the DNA TGTGCCAGCTCACCTGGCTCCGGGGTTGGTGGCTACACCTTC. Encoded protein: CASSPGSGVGGYTF.